This is a list of T cell receptor beta chains from one sample in a study of cytomegalovirus exposure and HLA in healthy donors. The protocol was immunoSEQ multiplex PCR, while the TCRdb copy is restricted to in-frame clones and leaves out a portion. Of tens of thousands of clones in the sample, about 96% are singletons; the top ten hold around 0.9%. The source material was PBMCs. The receptors shown here come from a man between 18 and 35 years old in good health and CMV-seronegative. Both conserved end residues are part of each CDR3. D genes are given only for firm matches. Clone size appears in some rows only: once, few, many, or a class for an expanded clone.

D	V	size	J	DNA	CDR3
-	TRBV28	-	TRBJ2-7	TGTGCCAGCAGTTTAACCGGGGAGCAGTACTTC	CASSLTGEQYF
-	TRBV11-1	-	TRBJ2-3	TGTGCCAGCAGCCCCGGACTACCAACGCAGTATTTT	CASSPGLPTQYF
-	TRBV19	-	TRBJ1-2	TGTGCCAGTACCCAAGCCGGGACACCAAACTATGGCTACACCTTC	CASTQAGTPNYGYTF
TRBD1	TRBV5-1	once	TRBJ1-4	TGCGCCAGCAGCTCCGGGACAGCAGTTAATGAAAAACTGTTTTTT	CASSSGTAVNEKLFF
-	TRBV28	-	TRBJ1-4	TGTGCCAGCGACGACAGAACTAATGAAAAACTGTTTTTT	CASDDRTNEKLFF
-	TRBV28	-	TRBJ1-2	TGTGCCAGCATAGATAGTAGGGGGTACTATGGCTACACCTTC	CASIDSRGYYGYTF
-	TRBV15	-	TRBJ2-6	TGTGCCACCAGCAGAGATCAGGGTGGGGCCAACGTCCTGACTTTC	CATSRDQGGANVLTF
-	TRBV19	-	TRBJ1-4	TGTGCCAGTACGGAGGATCCCAGCCCAACTAATGAAAAACTGTTTTTT	CASTEDPSPTNEKLFF
TRBD2	TRBV5-4	-	TRBJ2-5	TGTGCCAGCAGTTCGGGGACTAGCGGGATGTACCAAGAGACCCAGTACTTC	CASSSGTSGMYQETQYF
TRBD2	TRBV7-9	-	TRBJ2-1	TGTGCCAGCAGCCCAAGGCGGGGGAATTGGTTCAATGAGCAGTTCTTC	CASSPRRGNWFNEQFF
-	TRBV9	-	TRBJ2-2	TGTGCCAGCAGCGTCCACCTAAACGGGGAGCTGTTTTTT	CASSVHLNGELFF
-	TRBV27	-	TRBJ2-5	TGTGCCAGCAGTTCCGACTATATCGGAGAGACCCAGTACTTC	CASSSDYIGETQYF
TRBD2	TRBV28	-	TRBJ2-1	TGTGCCAGCAGTTACCTAGCGGAGAGCTCCTACAATGAGCAGTTCTTC	CASSYLAESSYNEQFF
TRBD1	TRBV4-3	-	TRBJ1-4	TGCGCCAGCAGCCAATTCTTTGGGACAGTTAATGAAAAACTGTTTTTT	CASSQFFGTVNEKLFF
TRBD2	TRBV7-9	-	TRBJ2-7	TGTGCCAGCACTGAACTAGCGGGAGTCTCAGCCAACTACGAGCAGTACTTC	CASTELAGVSANYEQYF
TRBD1	TRBV6-5	-	TRBJ2-7	TGTGCCAGCAGTTACGGGGACAGGGACTCCTACGAGCAGTACTTC	CASSYGDRDSYEQYF
TRBD1	TRBV9	-	TRBJ2-1	TGTGCCAGCAGCGGGGACAGTCTCTCCTACAATGAGCAGTTCTTC	CASSGDSLSYNEQFF
TRBD2	TRBV28	-	TRBJ2-2	TGTGCCAGCAGACGAGTAGCGGGAGTGGTTAGTAACACCGGGGAGCTGTTTTTT	CASRRVAGVVSNTGELFF
TRBD2	TRBV5-1	-	TRBJ2-3	TGCGCCAGCAGCTTCCGACTAGCGGGACTTAGGACAGATACGCAGTATTTT	CASSFRLAGLRTDTQYF
TRBD1	TRBV5-1	-	TRBJ1-5	TGCGCCAGCAGCTGGGGACAGAATAGCAATCAGCCCCAGCATTTT	CASSWGQNSNQPQHF
TRBD2	TRBV30	-	TRBJ2-1	TGTGCCTGGAGACTAGCGGGAGGTCGGTCCTACAATGAGCAGTTCTTC	CAWRLAGGRSYNEQFF
-	TRBV19	-	TRBJ1-2	TGTGCCAGTAGTCCCGGTGGAGGGGCGAGAACTAACTATGGCTACACCTTC	CASSPGGGARTNYGYTF
-	TRBV6-1	-	TRBJ2-4	TGTGCCAGCAGTGAAGAGTCGGACAGCAAAAACATTCAGTACTTC	CASSEESDSKNIQYF
TRBD2	TRBV5-6	-	TRBJ2-1	TGTGCCAGCAGCTTGGCCCTAGCGGGAATGTATTTCTTC	CASSLALAGMYFF
-	TRBV7-2	-	TRBJ1-5	TGTGCCAGCAGTCCCAGACCAGGGGCCTGGCAGCCCCAGCATTTT	CASSPRPGAWQPQHF
-	TRBV7-2	-	TRBJ1-1	TGTGCCAGCAGCTTGAAAGGGGGCACTGAAGCTTTCTTT	CASSLKGGTEAFF
-	TRBV2	once	TRBJ1-3	TGTGCCAGCCTACAGGAAAACACCATATATTTT	CASLQENTIYF
-	TRBV28	-	TRBJ1-5	TGTGCCAGCAGCCCAGGGGTGCAGCCCCAGCATTTT	CASSPGVQPQHF
TRBD1	TRBV7-9	-	TRBJ1-3	TGTGCCAGCAGCCTGGCGGGGGACAGGACTTCTGGAAACACCATATATTTT	CASSLAGDRTSGNTIYF
TRBD2	TRBV9	-	TRBJ2-5	TGTGCCAGCAGCGAGGCCGGGACTAGACAAGAGACCCAGTACTTC	CASSEAGTRQETQYF
-	TRBV5-1	-	TRBJ2-7	TGCGCCAGCAGACTTCCGCCGTTCTACGAGCAGTACTTC	CASRLPPFYEQYF
TRBD2	TRBV7-9	-	TRBJ2-7	TGTGCCAGCAGCTTAGTCGGTAGCGGGAGTTTGGACGAGCAGTACTTC	CASSLVGSGSLDEQYF
TRBD1	TRBV28	-	TRBJ2-4	TGTGCCAGCAGTCTACAGGGGGTTGTGGCCAAAAACATTCAGTACTTC	CASSLQGVVAKNIQYF
-	TRBV9	-	TRBJ2-3	TGTGCCAGCAGCGTAGACTCGAGGGCTGATACGCAGTATTTT	CASSVDSRADTQYF
-	TRBV7-6	-	TRBJ2-6	TGTGCCAGCAGCCGGCAGACAGGCTCTGGGGCCAACGTCCTGACTTTC	CASSRQTGSGANVLTF
-	TRBV25-1	-	TRBJ1-4	TGTGCCAGCAGTCTTACCTTTAGTGCAACTAATGAAAAACTGTTTTTT	CASSLTFSATNEKLFF
-	TRBV30	-	TRBJ2-1	TGTGCCTGGAAGGGGGACTACAATGAGCAGTTCTTC	CAWKGDYNEQFF
TRBD1	TRBV18	-	TRBJ2-1	TGTGCCAGCTCACAATCAGGGGGCAATGAGCAGTTCTTC	CASSQSGGNEQFF
-	TRBV11-3	-	TRBJ1-1	TGTGCCAGCAGCTTAGGAGGGAGGGAAGGCACTGAAGCTTTCTTT	CASSLGGREGTEAFF
-	TRBV5-1	-	TRBJ2-7	TGCGCCAGCAAGGCGGACAACAATGCCTACGAGCAGTACTTC	CASKADNNAYEQYF
TRBD1	TRBV28	-	TRBJ1-1	TGTGCCAGCAGTTTAAGGCGGACAGGGACGTTGGGCACTGAAGCTTTCTTT	CASSLRRTGTLGTEAFF
TRBD1	TRBV10-1	-	TRBJ2-1	TGCGCCAGCAGTGTTGGGGACAGGGGGCGGTCGGACAATGAGCAGTTCTTC	CASSVGDRGRSDNEQFF
-	TRBV25-1	-	TRBJ2-7	TGTGCCAGCAGTGTGGCAGGGGGGACCTACGAGCAGTACTTC	CASSVAGGTYEQYF
TRBD2	TRBV4-2	-	TRBJ2-3	TGTGCCAGCAGCCAACCAATAGCGGGGTCTAGCACAGATACGCAGTATTTT	CASSQPIAGSSTDTQYF
TRBD1	TRBV29-1	-	TRBJ2-5	TGCAGCGTTGACGGGACAGGGGGCTGGGGAGAGACCCAGTACTTC	CSVDGTGGWGETQYF